One and the same sample provided the 27 T cell receptor beta chains below, sequenced in a study of radiotherapy plus CTLA-4 blockade in lung cancer. Measured with immunoSEQ multiplex PCR; TCRdb has only the in-frame clones, and not every one. The sample lists 15,000 or so clones, roughly 72% occurring once. The source material was peripheral blood, sampled from a patient treated with radiotherapy plus ipilimumab. The receptors here all came from a human donor with non-small cell lung cancer whose response to radiotherapy plus ipilimumab could not be evaluated.

The V and J genes are TRBV10-3 and TRBJ2-7; D remains unclear. V was trimmed by 2 bases and J by 3 bases, leaving 8 bases between them. CDR1 and CDR2 (germline): ENHRY, SYGVKD. The CDR3 extends over 13 amino acids. CDR3 DNA: TGTGCCATCAGTGAGCGTCTAAACTACGAGCAGTACGTC. It specifies CAISERLNYEQYV.

The rearrangement uses TRBV4-1 and TRBJ1-1; tentative D call: TRBD1 (6 bases). Trimming cost V 4 bases and J 8 bases, with 14 bases left between them. CDR1 is MGHRA and CDR2 is YSYEKL in the germline V gene. The CDR3 has 13 amino acids. The CDR3 nucleotides are TGCGCCAGCAGCCGCCAAGGGGGGGCCGAAGCTTTCTTT. It is translated as CASSRQGGAEAFF.

The rearrangement uses TRBV7-2 and TRBJ1-1; no firm D call. V dropped 1 base and J dropped 2 bases, with 14 bases sitting between them. Germline CDR1 and CDR2: SGHTA and FQGNSA. The CDR3 is 16 amino acids. As DNA, the CDR3 is TGTGCCAGCAGCTTAGTAGCCGGGGTGGGTAACACTGAAGCTTTCTTT. This gives the protein CASSLVAGVGNTEAFF.

This clone was recorded a few times. The gene calls are TRBV2 and TRBJ2-3; unclear D gene. V lost 6 bases and J 5 bases, leaving 9 bases between the germline ends. CDR3 length: 12 residues. CDR1 SNHLY and CDR2 FYNNEI come from the germline V gene. CDR3 nucleotides: TGTGCCAGCAGGGGCCAGGAAGATACGCAGTATTTT. It specifies CASRGQEDTQYF.

Sample share makes this clone medium-sized. The J gene is TRBJ2-1, the V gene TRBV5-1; D is possibly TRBD1 (5 bases). The V gene's germline CDR1 is SGHRS and CDR2 YFSETQ. This CDR3 is 13 amino acids long. Trimming took off 0 bases at V and 9 bases at J, with 10 bases between the two ends. The CDR3 reads CASSLGGAGEQFF. The CDR3 DNA is TGCGCCAGCAGCTTGGGGGGCGCCGGTGAGCAGTTCTTC.

This clone appeared once. The V and J genes are TRBV27 and TRBJ2-5, with D perhaps matching TRBD2 (7 bases). The germline V and J ends were trimmed by 8 bases and 5 bases, with 18 bases remaining between them. Germline lookup yields CDR1 MNHEY and CDR2 SMNVEV (reference sequence). This CDR3 comprises 14 residues. CDR3 residues: CASSPGGRSETQYF. In DNA form, the CDR3 reads TGTGCCAGCTCCCCGGGGGGCCGGAGTGAGACCCAGTACTTC.

This chain joins TRBV6-5 and TRBJ2-3, with a tentative D call TRBD1 (5 bases). CDR3 length: 15 amino acids. The germline gives CDR1 MNHEY, CDR2 SVGAGI. Trimming left V 2 bases short and J 3 bases short, with 12 bases between. The CDR3 region has the DNA TGTGCCAGCAGTTACCGGTCAGGGTGGACAGATACGCAGTATTTT. This codes for CASSYRSGWTDTQYF.

Only a few counts were recorded for this clone. The sample contains more than one DNA sequence encoding this CDR3. The chain couples TRBV27 to TRBJ2-5; 12 nucleotides match TRBD1. J was trimmed by 5 bases and V by 4 bases; bases with no gene match: 5. The CDR3 runs 15 residues. Germline CDR1 reads MNHEY; CDR2 reads SMNVEV (reference sequence). CDR3 residues: CASSSGTGGAETQYF. Here the CDR3 DNA reads TGTGCCAGCAGTTCGGGGACAGGGGGCGCCGAGACCCAGTACTTC.

This clone was detected a few times. The CDR3 nucleotides are TGTGCCAGCAGCTTAGCCGGCTCCTACGAGCAGTACTTC. The encoded protein is CASSLAGSYEQYF. The V gene is TRBV11-1, the J gene TRBJ2-7; D gene unclear. V lost 0 bases to trimming and J lost 0 bases, with 3 bases between them. Germline V gene lookup returns CDR1 SGHAT and CDR2 FQDESV (reference sequence). The CDR3 has 13 residues.

This clone was seen a few times. This chain connects TRBV5-4 to TRBJ2-2; maybe TRBD2 (5 bases). CDR1 and CDR2 (germline): SGHNT, YYREEE (reference sequence). This CDR3 contains 15 residues. V shed 4 bases and J shed 5 bases, with 15 bases lying between them. The CDR3 sequence is CASSGPGSGTGELFF. In DNA, the CDR3 is TGTGCCAGCAGCGGGCCCGGGTCGGGGACCGGGGAGCTGTTTTTT.

This chain joins TRBV5-4 and TRBJ1-2, with no clear D. Per germline, CDR1 SGHNT and CDR2 YYREEE (reference sequence). V was cut by 4 bases and J by 2 bases, with 12 bases left in between. CDR3 length equals 14 residues. The DNA of the CDR3 is TGTGCCAGCAGCCTGGCGGGAGGGAACTATGGCTACACCTTC. It encodes CASSLAGGNYGYTF.

The chain combines TRBV9 with TRBJ2-4, with 9 bases fitting TRBD1. Per germline, CDR1 SGDLS and CDR2 YYNGEE. V gave up 0 bases and J gave up 8 bases; unmatched junction bases: 6. CDR3 length equals 15 residues. CDR3 protein: CASSVGGGQGDIQYF. The DNA for the CDR3 is TGTGCCAGCAGCGTAGGCGGGGGACAGGGAGACATTCAGTACTTC.

The chain has TRBV6-5 and TRBJ1-1, with no clear D. The germline V and J ends were trimmed by 0 bases and 3 bases, with 5 bases remaining between them. The CDR3 sequence is 13 residues long. CDR1 and CDR2 (germline): MNHEY, SVGAGI. The CDR3 spells CASSYSLDTEAFF. The CDR3 region has the DNA TGTGCCAGCAGTTACTCACTCGACACTGAAGCTTTCTTT.

V gene TRBV5-8 combines with J gene TRBJ2-7, with 11 bases fitting TRBD1. Per germline, CDR1 SGHTS and CDR2 YDEGEE. CDR3 size: 15 residues. V shed 0 bases and J 4 bases; nucleotides not matched to a gene: 3. The CDR3: CASSLGTGGEYEQYF. CDR3 coding DNA: TGTGCCAGCAGCTTGGGGACAGGGGGCGAGTACGAGCAGTACTTC.

Here the CDR3 reads CASSDDSIYGYTF. CDR3 coding DNA: TGTGCCAGCAGCGACGACTCTATCTATGGCTACACCTTC. The V call is TRBV7-9, the J call TRBJ1-2, with D hard to call. Germline CDR1 and CDR2: SEHNR and FQNEAQ (reference sequence). The length of the CDR3 is 13 residues. The germline V and J ends were trimmed by 5 bases and 4 bases, with 11 bases remaining between them.

This sequence joins TRBV7-3 and TRBJ1-1, with D uncertain. The CDR3 extends over 14 amino acids. Trimming left V 5 bases short and J 6 bases short, with 16 bases between. CDR1 is SGHTA and CDR2 is FQGTGA in the germline V gene. The CDR3 DNA sequence: TGTGCCAGCAGCCCACGGGGAGGAGAAGCTGAAGCTTTCTTT. Translated: CASSPRGGEAEAFF.

The CDR3 region is CASSWGQLSSYEQYF. In DNA form, the CDR3 reads TGCGCCAGCAGCTGGGGACAGCTTAGCTCCTACGAGCAGTACTTC. The chain carries TRBV5-1 and TRBJ2-7, with 7 bases that match TRBD1. J gave up 0 bases and V 3 bases, and 6 bases lay outside the gene matches. CDR3 length: 15 residues. Germline CDR1 is SGHRS and CDR2 is YFSETQ.

V and J are TRBV5-4 and TRBJ1-1; TRBD1 matches at 7 bases. Losses at the gene ends were 0 bases for V and 0 bases for J; bases not matched to a gene: 14. CDR3 size: 19 residues. The germline V gene encodes CDR1 SGHNT and CDR2 YYREEE (reference sequence). CDR3 residues: CASSLGRDSLHGLNTEAFF. In nucleotides, the CDR3 is TGTGCCAGCAGCTTGGGAAGGGACAGCCTACATGGGTTGAACACTGAAGCTTTCTTT.

V gene TRBV6-1 combines with J gene TRBJ1-2, with a weak D call TRBD1 (5 bases). The length of the CDR3 is 12 residues. Germline assignment: CDR1 MNHNS and CDR2 SASEGT. Trimming removed 7 bases at V and 4 bases at J, with 10 bases between. CDR3 bases: TGTGCCAGCAACCCAGGGCCCTATGGCTACACCTTC. The encoded protein is CASNPGPYGYTF.

CDR3 sequence (DNA): TGTGCCAGCTCACCAGGGCAGACCTTAGCCAAAAACATTCAGTACTTC. Translating it yields CASSPGQTLAKNIQYF. The rearrangement links TRBV18 to TRBJ2-4; no definite D call. CDR1 and CDR2 (germline): KGHSH, LQKENI. Trimming removed 2 bases at V and 0 bases at J, with 11 bases between. This CDR3 is built from 16 residues.

The chain combines TRBV5-6 with TRBJ2-2; a weak D match, TRBD1 (6 bases). The germline V gene encodes CDR1 SGHDT and CDR2 YYEEEE. Trimming shortened V by 5 bases and J by 3 bases, and 14 bases separated the two germline ends. This CDR3 is built from 15 residues. CDR3 sequence reads: CASRYQGIYTGELFF. CDR3 DNA: TGTGCCAGCAGGTACCAGGGGATTTACACCGGGGAGCTGTTTTTT.

This clone was seen only once. The chain couples TRBV5-1 to TRBJ2-7, with 7 bases matching TRBD1. V lost 3 bases to trimming and J lost 2 bases; unmatched junction nucleotides: 14. Germline V gives CDR1 SGHRS, CDR2 YFSETQ. This CDR3 contains 17 residues. CDR3 sequence: CASSSAGEDRRAYEQYF. In DNA form, the CDR3 reads TGCGCCAGCAGCTCCGCCGGCGAGGACAGGAGAGCCTACGAGCAGTACTTC.

This chain links TRBV27 with TRBJ2-7; 7 bases match TRBD1. Per germline, CDR1 MNHEY and CDR2 SMNVEV (reference sequence). V lost 7 bases, J lost 0 bases, and 9 bases stayed unmatched. This CDR3 comprises 15 residues. This CDR3 is CASNYLQGSSYEQYF. The CDR3 nucleotides read TGTGCCAGCAACTACCTACAGGGGTCCTCCTACGAGCAGTACTTC.

This clone was observed a handful of times. The chain is built from TRBV30 and TRBJ2-5, with 9 bases matching TRBD2. V was clipped by 3 bases and J by 2 bases; unmatched bases: 7. CDR3 length: 15 amino acids. Germline CDR1 is GTSNPN and CDR2 is SVGIG (reference sequence). DNA for the CDR3: TGTGCCTGGAGGGGGCTAGCGGGGAGTCAAGAGACCCAGTACTTC. This gives the protein CAWRGLAGSQETQYF.

This clone was counted a single time. In DNA, the CDR3 is TGTGCCAGCAGTACCTCGATCAGTAGCGGCAATCAGCCCCAGCATTTT. Translating gives CASSTSISSGNQPQHF. V gene TRBV27 combines with J gene TRBJ1-5; no definite D call. Germline CDR1 MNHEY, CDR2 SMNVEV (reference sequence). V gave up 5 bases and J gave up 2 bases, with 16 bases separating them. CDR3 length: 16 residues.

This chain joins TRBV5-1 and TRBJ1-2; 9 nucleotides line up with TRBD1. The CDR3 runs 13 residues. Germline-derived CDR1 and CDR2 are SGHRS and YFSETQ. Trimming at V came to 3 bases and at J to 7 bases, leaving 4 bases not matched to a gene. The CDR3 region is CASSSDRGGGYTF. CDR3 sequence (DNA): TGCGCCAGCAGCTCGGACAGGGGAGGTGGCTACACCTTC.

V is TRBV29-1 and J is TRBJ1-2; perhaps TRBD1 as D (5 bases). V was pared by 6 bases and J by 4 bases, with 15 bases between. The CDR3 sequence is 13 residues long. Germline CDR1 and CDR2: SQVTM and ANQGSEA. The CDR3 coding sequence is TGCAGCGTGCGGGACGGACTTGGCTATGGCTACACCTTC. Protein sequence: CSVRDGLGYGYTF.